The sequence of this TCR beta chain was determined in a study of T cell changes during pregnancy in multiple sclerosis. The table came from immunoSEQ multiplex PCR; TCRdb's copy has only in-frame clones and leaves some out. The table includes tens of thousands of clones, around 90% detected once. V was pared by 4 bases and J by 8 bases, with 23 bases between. The germline V gene encodes CDR1 SQVTM and CDR2 ANQGSEA. This CDR3 has 16 amino acids. The TCR sequence derives from a female donor with multiple sclerosis, enrolled in a pregnancy study. The input for sequencing was peripheral blood, taken in the third trimester of pregnancy. The rearrangement joins TRBV29-1 to TRBJ1-4; D is possibly TRBD1 (5 bases). Written as DNA, the CDR3 is TGCAGCGTTGGGGGTGCGCGGGGGGGAGGAGGCGAAAAACTGTTTTTT. It translates to CSVGGARGGGGEKLFF.